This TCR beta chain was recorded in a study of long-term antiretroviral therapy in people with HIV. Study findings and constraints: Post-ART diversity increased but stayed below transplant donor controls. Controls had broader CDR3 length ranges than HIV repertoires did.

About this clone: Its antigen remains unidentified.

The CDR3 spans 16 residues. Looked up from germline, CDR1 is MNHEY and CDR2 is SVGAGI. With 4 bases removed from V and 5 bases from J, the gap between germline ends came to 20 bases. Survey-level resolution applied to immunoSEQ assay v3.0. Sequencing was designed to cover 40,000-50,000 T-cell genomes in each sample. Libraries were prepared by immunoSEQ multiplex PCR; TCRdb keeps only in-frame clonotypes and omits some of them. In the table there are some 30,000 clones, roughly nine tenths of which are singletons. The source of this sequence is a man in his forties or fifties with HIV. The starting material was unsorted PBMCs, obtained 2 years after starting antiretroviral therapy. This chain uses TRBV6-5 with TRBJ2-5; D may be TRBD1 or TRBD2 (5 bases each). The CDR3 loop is CASSFSGAVARETQYF. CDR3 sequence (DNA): TGTGCCAGCAGTTTCTCCGGGGCCGTTGCGCGGGAGACCCAGTACTTC.